This T cell receptor (beta chain) was obtained from a study of blood T cells in healthy people across ages. Study conclusions and caveats: Unsorted PBMC material precluded a definitive naive versus antigen-experienced comparison. Naive CD4+ cells and diversity were both higher in long-lived donors than in aged donors.

Next came a second PCR, run for about 6 to 11 cycles, which used a sample-barcoded 5' primer along with a J-beta primer mix. One entry per CDR3 protein, called by TCRdb with MiXCR from the 5' RACE reads. The data hold roughly 1.7 million distinct CDR3 sequences, with about 35% observed a single time. Germline V gives CDR1 MNHNS, CDR2 SASEGT. The CDR3 extends over 13 amino acids. V lost 6 bases and J lost 3, with 12 bases in between. Of note for this clonotype: Its specificity is unknown.

The TCR sequence derives from a young woman in good health. Sequencing was done on a sample of blood. This chain links TRBV6-1 with TRBJ2-7; the D gene could be TRBD1 or TRBD2 (6 bases each). CDR3 DNA: TGTGCCAGCAGCGCGGGACATGACTACGAGCAGTACTTC. Translated, it gives CASSAGHDYEQYF.